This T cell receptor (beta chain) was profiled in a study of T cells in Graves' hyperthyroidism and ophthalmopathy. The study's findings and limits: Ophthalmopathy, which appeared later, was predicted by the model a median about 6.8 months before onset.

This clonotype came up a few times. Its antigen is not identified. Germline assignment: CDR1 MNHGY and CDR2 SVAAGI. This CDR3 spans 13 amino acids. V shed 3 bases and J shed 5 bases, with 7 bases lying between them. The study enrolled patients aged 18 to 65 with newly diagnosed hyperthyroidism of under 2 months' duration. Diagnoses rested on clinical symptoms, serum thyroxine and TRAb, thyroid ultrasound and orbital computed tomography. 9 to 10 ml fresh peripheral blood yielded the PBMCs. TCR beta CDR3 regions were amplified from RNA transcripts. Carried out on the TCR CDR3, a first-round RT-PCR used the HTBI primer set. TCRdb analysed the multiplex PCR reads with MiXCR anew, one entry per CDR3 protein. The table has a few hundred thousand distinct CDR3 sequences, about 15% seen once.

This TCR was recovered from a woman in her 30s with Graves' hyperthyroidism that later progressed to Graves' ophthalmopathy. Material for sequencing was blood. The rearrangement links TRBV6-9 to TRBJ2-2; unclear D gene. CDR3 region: CASSYARTGELFF. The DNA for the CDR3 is TGTGCCAGCAGTTACGCCCGTACCGGGGAGCTGTTTTTT.